The 20 T cell receptor beta chains below were found in one sample sequenced in a study of shared clonotypes between healthy human individuals. Clones were read by immunoSEQ multiplex PCR, and TCRdb kept only the in-frame ones, dropping some. The table shows 2 million to 2.5 million clones, with just over 90% occurring only once. Sequenced material: naive CD4+ T cells from PBMCs. The subset here: CD45RA+ positively selected. These receptors were obtained from a man between 18 and 35 years old in good health. Some clones in this sample may be carry-over from other donors' samples.

The table lists this clone with a few counts. The V gene is TRBV4-1, the J gene TRBJ1-1, with 8 bases matching TRBD1. Losses at the gene ends were 4 bases for V and 5 bases for J; bases not matched to a gene: 9. The CDR3 is 15 residues long. Germline V CDR1 and CDR2: MGHRA, YSYEKL. The CDR3 sequence: CASSRSGQDSTEAFF. For the CDR3, the DNA is TGCGCCAGCAGCCGCTCGGGACAGGATTCGACTGAAGCTTTCTTT.

The chain links TRBV5-6 to TRBJ1-2; D ambiguous. This CDR3 region has 13 residues. Between the trimmed V and J ends, which lost 0 bases and 8 bases, there was a span of 11 bases. Germline V CDR1 and CDR2: SGHDT, YYEEEE. The CDR3 loop is CASSLDWRWGYTF. DNA of the CDR3: TGTGCCAGCAGCTTGGACTGGCGATGGGGCTACACCTTC.

V is TRBV6-5 and J is TRBJ2-7; TRBD2 matches 8 bases. Trimming at V came to 6 bases and at J to 2 bases, leaving 9 bases not matched to a gene. The CDR3 covers 15 residues. Germline lookup yields CDR1 MNHEY and CDR2 SVGAGI. The CDR3 DNA reads as TGTGCCAGCAGCCCCGATGGACTAGCTACCTACGAGCAGTACTTC. Residues: CASSPDGLATYEQYF.

The genes are TRBV23-1 and TRBJ2-2; 14 bases are a match to TRBD2. TRBV23-1 is designated an ORF whose function remains uncertain. The CDR3 runs to 16 residues. J lost 8 bases, V lost 0 bases, and 2 bases had no gene match. The CDR3 DNA is TGCGCCAGCAGTCAATCCAGGACTAGCGGGAGGGGGGAGCTGTTTTTT. Amino acid sequence: CASSQSRTSGRGELFF.

A word on this clone: This sample includes further DNA sequences coding for the same CDR3. V is TRBV7-3 and J is TRBJ2-3, with D tentatively TRBD2 (6 bases). The CDR3 runs to 12 residues. Germline CDR1 reads SGHTA; CDR2 reads FQGTGA. V lost 5 bases and J lost 6, with 9 bases in between. This CDR3 is CASSPGRDTQYF. CDR3 in DNA: TGTGCCAGCAGCCCAGGGAGGGATACGCAGTATTTT. Complete variable domain (other parts from reference TRBV7-3 and TRBJ2-3): GAGVSQTPSNKVTEKGKYVELRCDPISGHTALYWYRQSLGQGPEFLIYFQGTGAADDSGLPNDRFFAVRPEGSVSTLKIQRTERGDSAVYLCASSPGRDTQYFGPGTRLTVL.

The chain has TRBV5-1 and TRBJ2-3, with 11 bases identical to TRBD2. This CDR3 is 17 amino acids long. The ends lost 4 bases at V and 3 bases at J; junction bases unmatched: 10. CDR1 and CDR2 (germline): SGHRS, YFSETQ. The CDR3 loop reads CASSQKGLAGNTDTQYF. CDR3 bases: TGCGCCAGCAGCCAAAAAGGACTAGCGGGCAATACAGATACGCAGTATTTT.

V and J are TRBV30 and TRBJ2-1; 8 bases match TRBD2. The germline gives CDR1 GTSNPN, CDR2 SVGIG (reference sequence). CDR3 length: 16 residues. The V segment lost 1 base and the J segment 0 bases; nucleotides outside the gene matches: 5. The CDR3 reads CAWSEGLAGSYNEQFF. CDR3 nucleotide sequence: TGTGCCTGGAGTGAGGGCCTAGCGGGCTCCTACAATGAGCAGTTCTTC.

The V gene is TRBV7-8, the J gene TRBJ2-5; TRBD2 might be the D (6 bases). With 4 bases removed from V and 4 bases from J, the gap between germline ends came to 19 bases. The CDR3 runs 16 residues. Per germline, CDR1 SGHVS and CDR2 FQNEAQ. The CDR3 DNA reads TGTGCCAGCAGCTATTCCCGGGATTTGGGAGGAGAGACCCAGTACTTC. Translation: CASSYSRDLGGETQYF. Complete variable domain (other parts from reference TRBV7-8 and TRBJ2-5): GAGVSQSPRYKVAKRGQDVALRCDPISGHVSLFWYQQALGQGPEFLTYFQNEAQLDKSGLPSDRFFAERPEGSVSTLKIQRTQQEDSAVYLCASSYSRDLGGETQYFGPGTRLLVL.

CDR3 loop: CASSDYTGTQYF. In DNA form, the CDR3 reads TGTGCCAGCAGTGACTATACGGGTACGCAGTATTTT. This chain joins TRBV6-4 and TRBJ2-3; no definite D call. This CDR3 spans 12 amino acids. With 1 base removed from V and 8 bases from J, the gap between germline ends came to 7 bases. The germline CDR1 and CDR2 sequences are MRHNA and SNTAGT.

The chain joins TRBV28 to TRBJ2-2; 14 nucleotides align to TRBD2. Trimming took 6 bases from V and 4 from J; bases not matched to a gene: 7. Per germline, CDR1 MDHEN and CDR2 SYDVKM. The CDR3 consists of 17 residues. This CDR3 is CASSHRLAGGLTGELFF. The CDR3 nucleotides read TGTGCCAGCAGCCACCGACTAGCGGGAGGGCTCACCGGGGAGCTGTTTTTT.

The chain employs TRBV28 and TRBJ2-4; D is undetermined. Germline assignment: CDR1 MDHEN and CDR2 SYDVKM. This CDR3 is built from 13 residues. The V end lost 6 bases, the J end lost 6 bases, and 12 bases lay between the germline ends. The CDR3 coding sequence is TGTGCCAGCAGCCCCGAGAAGAGAAACATTCAGTACTTC. It translates to CASSPEKRNIQYF.

The rearrangement joins TRBV4-2 to TRBJ2-1; TRBD2 is a possible D gene (6 bases). The V and J ends lost 4 bases and 5 bases respectively, with 15 bases between them. Germline V gives CDR1 LGHNA, CDR2 YNFKEQ. The CDR3 consists of 15 residues. The CDR3 nucleotides are TGTGCCAGCAGCCGTTCCCGGGACTTTAACAATGAGCAGTTCTTC. Residues: CASSRSRDFNNEQFF.

The chain is built from TRBV7-9 and TRBJ2-1, with no clear D. Germline V gene sequence: CDR1 SEHNR, CDR2 FQNEAQ (reference sequence). The germline V and J ends were trimmed by 0 bases and 2 bases, with 11 bases remaining between them. The length of the CDR3 is 16 residues. CDR3 coding DNA: TGTGCCAGCAGCTTAGCGGCCAGAAAGACCTACAATGAGCAGTTCTTC. Encoded protein: CASSLAARKTYNEQFF.

V gene TRBV4-2 combines with J gene TRBJ2-1, with a tentative D call TRBD2 (6 bases). Germline lookup yields CDR1 LGHNA and CDR2 YNFKEQ. The CDR3 is made up of 13 amino acids. V was clipped by 5 bases and J by 3 bases, with 8 bases between them. The CDR3: CASSKTSYNEQFF. The CDR3 region has the DNA TGTGCCAGCAGCAAGACTAGCTACAATGAGCAGTTCTTC.

This clone has only a few counts. This sequence joins TRBV5-1 and TRBJ2-2, with a tentative D call TRBD2 (6 bases). Trimming stripped 2 bases from V and 6 bases from J, with 11 bases between. The CDR3 contains 14 residues. Germline V gene sequence: CDR1 SGHRS, CDR2 YFSETQ. CDR3 sequence (DNA): TGCGCCAGCAGCTTCCAGCGGAGGGCCGGGGAGCTGTTTTTT. As protein: CASSFQRRAGELFF.

The V call is TRBV9, the J call TRBJ1-2; D remains ambiguous. The CDR3 contains 13 residues. V was clipped by 4 bases and J by 4 bases, with 11 bases between them. The germline V gene encodes CDR1 SGDLS and CDR2 YYNGEE. CDR3 DNA: TGTGCCAGCAGCCTCCCCGGAGTCTATGGCTACACCTTC. Its protein is CASSLPGVYGYTF.

The J gene is TRBJ2-1, the V gene TRBV7-2; perhaps TRBD2 as D (5 bases). Germline assignment: CDR1 SGHTA and CDR2 FQGNSA. CDR3 length: 13 amino acids. Trimming left V 5 bases short and J 15 bases short, with 20 bases between. The CDR3 reads CASSPSPGLEGFF. The DNA for the CDR3 is TGTGCCAGCAGCCCTAGTCCCGGTCTAGAGGGGTTCTTC. The full variable domain, rest sourced from reference TRBV7-2 and TRBJ2-1, is GAGVSQSPSNKVTEKGKDVELRCDPISGHTALYWYRQSLGQGLEFLIYFQGNSAPDKSGLPSDRFSAERTGGSVSTLTIQRTQQEDSAVYLCASSPSPGLEGFFGPGTRLTVL.

The chain is built from TRBV6-5 and TRBJ1-5; D unclear. CDR1 is MNHEY, CDR2 SVGAGI, per germline. V gave up 6 bases and J gave up 6 bases, with 15 bases separating them. This CDR3 has 14 residues. CDR3: CASSSTGVGQPQHF. In nucleotides, the CDR3 is TGTGCCAGCAGCTCAACGGGCGTCGGTCAGCCCCAGCATTTT.

V and J are TRBV28 and TRBJ2-2; TRBD1 agrees at 9 bases. The CDR3 is 21 amino acids. Losses at the gene ends were 2 bases for V and 2 bases for J; bases not matched to a gene: 18. Germline lookup yields CDR1 MDHEN and CDR2 SYDVKM. CDR3 bases: TGTGCCAGCAGTTTAAGTGGTACAGGGGGCGGAATAGCGGGCAACACCGGGGAGCTGTTTTTT. It translates to CASSLSGTGGGIAGNTGELFF.

The rearrangement links TRBV28 to TRBJ1-4, with 7 bases lining up with TRBD1. The V and J ends lost 8 bases and 3 bases, in that order; junction bases with no gene match: 12. The germline gives CDR1 MDHEN, CDR2 SYDVKM. The CDR3 is 16 amino acids. The CDR3, as DNA: TGTGCCAGCGGAAATACAGGGGTTGTTGCTAATGAAAAACTGTTTTTT. This sequence encodes CASGNTGVVANEKLFF.